These 17 T cell receptor beta chains were all obtained from the same sample, sequenced in a study of cytomegalovirus exposure and HLA in healthy donors. PCR amplification relied on 60 Vbeta primers (plus 13 Jbeta primers). Profiling relied on immunoSEQ multiplex PCR, and the TCRdb table lists in-frame clones only, not all of them. Here the sample spans 150,000 to 200,000 clones, roughly 84% being singletons. Sequencing was done on a sample of PBMCs. These TCRs come from a boy aged 2 to 10 in good health and CMV-seronegative.

The gene calls are TRBV4-1 and TRBJ1-1, with D tentatively TRBD1 (5 bases). Germline assignment: CDR1 MGHRA and CDR2 YSYEKL. V was pared by 0 bases and J by 7 bases, with 6 bases between. The CDR3 extends over 12 amino acids. The CDR3 region is CASSQETDEAFF. The CDR3 coding sequence is TGCGCCAGCAGCCAAGAGACAGATGAAGCTTTCTTT.

CDR3 region: CASSFRGLGDSNQPQHF. CDR3 bases: TGTGCCAGCAGTTTTAGGGGGTTAGGGGATAGCAATCAGCCCCAGCATTTT. The chain combines TRBV27 with TRBJ1-5, with D perhaps matching TRBD1 (6 bases). This CDR3 spans 17 amino acids. V was trimmed by 3 bases and J by 0 bases, leaving 15 bases between them. CDR1 and CDR2 (germline): MNHEY, SMNVEV (reference sequence).

The chain employs TRBV5-1 and TRBJ2-3, with 15 positions matching TRBD2. This CDR3 contains 17 residues. The J segment lost 6 bases and the V segment lost 0 bases, leaving 5 bases of the junction unmatched. The V gene's germline CDR1 is SGHRS and CDR2 YFSETQ. This CDR3 reads CASSLEGLAGGGDTQYF. In DNA form, the CDR3 reads TGCGCCAGCAGCTTGGAAGGACTAGCGGGAGGGGGGGATACGCAGTATTTT.

This chain links TRBV7-9 with TRBJ2-3; 8 bases match TRBD2. Trimming at V came to 5 bases and at J to 0 bases, leaving 7 bases not matched to a gene. Germline V gives CDR1 SEHNR, CDR2 FQNEAQ (reference sequence). CDR3 size: 16 residues. The CDR3 reads CASSPIAGTSTDTQYF. The DNA of the CDR3 is TGTGCCAGCAGCCCTATAGCGGGGACCAGCACAGATACGCAGTATTTT.

The V and J genes are TRBV10-2 and TRBJ2-7; no reliable D call. Germline V gives CDR1 WSHSY, CDR2 SAAADI. CDR3 length: 13 residues. Between the trimmed V and J ends, which lost 7 bases and 0 bases, there was a span of 10 bases. CDR3 bases: TGCGCCAGCATCCCTAGGAGCTCCTACGAGCAGTACTTC. Amino acid sequence: CASIPRSSYEQYF.

This chain joins TRBV6-5 and TRBJ2-5; D unclear. Gene TRBJ2-7 matches the end of the DNA better, so the J call may be wrong. CDR3 length equals 13 residues. CDR1 and CDR2 (germline): MNHEY, SVGAGI. In DNA form, the CDR3 reads TGTGCCAGCAGTTACGACGGAGCCTACGAGCAGTACTTC. Translation: CASSYDGAYEQYF.

The rearrangement links TRBV6-1 to TRBJ1-5; D remains ambiguous. Germline-derived CDR1 and CDR2 are MNHNS and SASEGT. The V end was cut by 2 bases, the J end by 0 bases, with 14 bases between. This CDR3 comprises 17 residues. CDR3 bases: TGTGCCAGCAGTGAATTTCCACACGGACTTAGCAATCAGCCCCAGCATTTT. Protein: CASSEFPHGLSNQPQHF.

The V and J genes are TRBV7-9 and TRBJ2-1; D uncertain. V lost 2 bases to trimming and J lost 7 bases, with 6 bases between them. Germline CDR1 and CDR2: SEHNR and FQNEAQ (reference sequence). The length of the CDR3 is 12 residues. The CDR3 DNA follows: TGTGCCAGCAGCTTATCCGGGAATGAGCAGTTCTTC. Translating gives CASSLSGNEQFF.

The chain employs TRBV10-3 and TRBJ2-7, with 15 bases lining up with TRBD2. V shed 4 bases, J shed 6 bases, and the junction held 4 bases outside the gene matches. Germline V gene lookup returns CDR1 ENHRY and CDR2 SYGVKD. This CDR3 is built from 15 residues. CDR3 sequence: CAISGTSGREGEQYF. The CDR3 bases are TGTGCCATCAGTGGGACTAGCGGGAGGGAAGGCGAGCAGTACTTC.

This sequence joins TRBV12-5 and TRBJ2-1, with TRBD2 matching 7 bases. V trimming: 2 bases; J trimming: 0 bases; junction bases outside the gene matches: 16. Germline assignment: CDR1 LGHNT and CDR2 FRNRAP. The CDR3 covers 20 residues. CDR3 sequence (DNA): TGTGCTAGTGGTTTGATTCCGGTAGCCGGGACTAAAAGCTCCTACAATGAGCAGTTCTTC. This sequence encodes CASGLIPVAGTKSSYNEQFF.

The genes are TRBV15 and TRBJ1-3; 7 positions match TRBD1. Trimming removed 5 bases from V and 2 bases from J; junction bases left unmatched: 9. Germline lookup yields CDR1 LNHNV and CDR2 YYDKDF (reference sequence). The CDR3 is made up of 16 amino acids. This CDR3 is CATSGIGGFTGNTIYF. The CDR3 DNA is TGTGCCACCAGCGGAATAGGGGGCTTTACTGGAAACACCATATATTTT.

For the CDR3, the DNA is TGTGCCAGCAGCTTGACAGGGAACACTGAAGCTTTCTTT. Encoded protein: CASSLTGNTEAFF. The chain recombines TRBV7-6 with TRBJ1-1; D may be TRBD1 (6 bases). This CDR3 spans 13 amino acids. Between the trimmed V and J ends, which lost 3 bases and 1 base, there was a span of 6 bases. Germline V CDR1 and CDR2: SGHVS, FNYEAQ.

The CDR3 sequence: CASSAGLAESTLYEQYF. The CDR3 DNA reads TGTGCCAGCAGCGCTGGACTAGCGGAATCCACTCTCTACGAGCAGTACTTC. The rearrangement joins TRBV9 to TRBJ2-7; 10 bases map to TRBD2. The CDR3 runs 17 residues. Germline V CDR1 and CDR2: SGDLS, YYNGEE. Unmatched junction bases numbered 12, after V lost 3 bases and J lost 3 bases.

The rearrangement joins TRBV2 to TRBJ2-3; D is perhaps TRBD2 (5 bases). Looked up from germline, CDR1 is SNHLY and CDR2 is FYNNEI. Between the trimmed V and J ends, which lost 1 base and 1 base, there was a span of 21 bases. The CDR3 contains 19 residues. The CDR3 DNA reads as TGTGCCAGCAGTGAAGACGGGGAACGGGTTTTAATCGGCACAGATACGCAGTATTTT. Protein product: CASSEDGERVLIGTDTQYF.

The chain carries TRBV4-1 and TRBJ1-3; 9 bases line up with TRBD1. The ends lost 4 bases at V and 4 bases at J; junction bases unmatched: 8. This CDR3 region has 16 residues. Looked up from germline, CDR1 is MGHRA and CDR2 is YSYEKL. CDR3 amino acids: CASSLLSGTGGNTIYF. In DNA form, the CDR3 reads TGCGCCAGCAGCCTACTTTCCGGGACAGGGGGAAACACCATATATTTT.

V usage is TRBV5-6 and J usage is TRBJ2-3; D possibly corresponds to TRBD2 (6 bases). V lost 3 bases, J lost 3 bases, and 11 bases lay in between. This CDR3 has 14 residues. Germline V gene data show CDR1 as SGHDT and CDR2 as YYEEEE. The CDR3 spells CASSWGVITDTQYF. CDR3 DNA: TGTGCCAGCAGCTGGGGGGTGATAACAGATACGCAGTATTTT.

The table lists this clone with a count of one. The V call is TRBV10-1, the J call TRBJ2-1, with 10 bases fitting TRBD2. This CDR3 has 18 residues. J was trimmed by 2 bases and V by 6 bases; bases with no gene match: 13. Germline values: CDR1 WNHNN, CDR2 SYGVQD (reference sequence). The chain's CDR3 is CASRNPSGSTCAYNEQFF. The CDR3 DNA reads as TGCGCCAGCAGGAACCCTAGCGGGAGTACCTGCGCCTACAATGAGCAGTTCTTC.